These T cell receptor beta chains were read from a single sample in a study of blood T cells in healthy people across ages. Via MiXCR, TCRdb re-called the 5' RACE reads, giving one row per CDR3 protein. The sample lists hundreds of thousands of distinct CDR3 sequences; roughly 41% were seen once. The sample comprised blood. Source of these receptors: a man older than 75 in good health. Both conserved end residues are part of each CDR3. The order of the fields is D gene, clone size, J gene, V gene, CDR3 protein, CDR3 DNA. The D gene is left open where the match is weak. Rows may omit the clone size; those that give it use once, few, many or a size class.

.,.,TRBJ2-1,TRBV7-9,CASSLGDRYYNEQFF,TGTGCCAGCAGCTTAGGAGACCGGTACTACAATGAGCAGTTCTTC
.,.,TRBJ2-7,TRBV25-1,CASSELGGRSYEQYF,TGTGCCAGCAGTGAATTAGGGGGGCGATCGTACGAGCAGTACTTC
TRBD2,.,TRBJ2-3,TRBV7-3,CANSSGGTIADTQYF,TGTGCCAACAGCTCCGGGGGGACTATAGCAGATACGCAGTATTTT
.,.,TRBJ1-1,TRBV2,CASSPMGRADTEAFF,TGTGCCAGCAGCCCAATGGGCAGGGCAGACACTGAAGCTTTCTTT
TRBD2,.,TRBJ2-3,TRBV20-1,CSARDFWGGSTDTQYF,TGCAGTGCTAGAGATTTTTGGGGGGGGAGCACAGATACGCAGTATTTT
TRBD1,few,TRBJ2-1,TRBV7-2,CASSPNTGGLSYNEQFF,TGTGCCAGCAGCCCTAACACAGGGGGGCTATCCTACAATGAGCAGTTCTTC
.,few,TRBJ1-1,TRBV29-1,CSVGKNTEAFF,TGCAGCGTTGGAAAGAACACTGAAGCTTTCTTT
.,.,TRBJ2-3,TRBV6-2/TRBV6-3,CASMRVDTQYF,TGTGCCAGCATGCGAGTGGATACGCAGTATTTT
.,.,TRBJ1-4,TRBV5-1,CASGEESNEKLFF,TGCGCCAGCGGGGAGGAGTCTAATGAAAAACTGTTTTTT
.,few,TRBJ2-6,TRBV20-1,CSAPLPGLPSGANVLTF,TGCAGTGCCCCTTTACCGGGACTTCCCTCTGGGGCCAACGTCCTGACTTTC
TRBD1,few,TRBJ2-7,TRBV20-1,CTCKVDRWIYEQYF,TGCACCTGTAAGGTGGACAGGTGGATCTACGAGCAGTACTTC
.,once,TRBJ1-4,TRBV19,CASGSRGGTHNEKLFF,TGTGCCAGTGGGTCCAGAGGGGGGACTCATAATGAAAAACTGTTTTTT
TRBD1,.,TRBJ2-7,TRBV29-1,CSVSTGGYEQYF,TGCAGCGTTTCAACAGGGGGCTACGAGCAGTACTTC
TRBD2,.,TRBJ2-1,TRBV6-2/TRBV6-3,CASSYQTSGRNEQFF,TGTGCCAGCAGTTATCAGACTAGCGGGAGAAATGAGCAGTTCTTC
TRBD1,many,TRBJ2-1,TRBV6-1,CASSDPGTGAFSSYNEQFF,TGTGCCAGCAGTGACCCCGGGACAGGGGCTTTCAGCTCCTACAATGAGCAGTTCTTC
TRBD2,few,TRBJ2-1,TRBV7-2,CASSFLAGVNYNEQFF,TGTGCCAGCAGCTTTTTAGCGGGGGTCAACTACAATGAGCAGTTCTTC
.,.,TRBJ1-1,TRBV28,CASSLDLVTEAFF,TGTGCCAGCAGTTTAGATCTGGTCACTGAAGCTTTCTTT
.,.,TRBJ2-3,TRBV5-6,CASSGDIDRTQYF,TGTGCCAGCAGCGGCGACATAGACAGGACGCAGTATTTT
.,.,TRBJ2-3,TRBV6-6,CASSDGGRGTDTQYF,TGTGCCAGCAGTGACGGGGGAAGGGGCACAGATACGCAGTATTTT
.,.,TRBJ2-5,TRBV11-2,CASSPGVEETQYF,TGTGCCAGCAGCCCGGGCGTAGAAGAGACCCAGTACTTC
.,few,TRBJ1-6,TRBV7-2,CASSTQGPGANSPLHF,TGTGCCAGCAGCACCCAGGGCCCCGGGGCGAATTCACCCCTCCACTTT
.,once,TRBJ2-5,TRBV6-2/TRBV6-3,CASSDSMRISQYF,TGTGCCAGCAGTGACTCGATGCGGATCTCCCAGTACTTC
.,few,TRBJ2-7,TRBV7-2,CASSFPGLTSYEQYF,TGTGCCAGCAGCTTCCCGGGACTGACTTCCTACGAGCAGTACTTC
TRBD2,few,TRBJ2-5,TRBV5-6,CASTRGDQETQYF,TGTGCCAGCACCCGGGGGGACCAAGAGACCCAGTACTTC
.,few,TRBJ2-4,TRBV4-1,CASSQVFGGIQYF,TGCGCCAGCAGCCAAGTTTTCGGGGGCATTCAGTACTTC
.,.,TRBJ2-5,TRBV7-2,CASSVAGQQETQYF,TGTGCCAGCAGCGTAGCGGGACAGCAAGAGACCCAGTACTTC
TRBD2,.,TRBJ2-1,TRBV5-1,CASSLAVTSGPSYEQFF,TGCGCCAGCAGCTTGGCCGTGACTAGCGGGCCATCCTACGAGCAGTTCTTC
TRBD2,.,TRBJ2-3,TRBV6-2/TRBV6-3,CASESSGRRSTDTQYF,TGTGCCAGCGAGTCCAGCGGGAGGAGGAGCACAGATACGCAGTATTTT
TRBD2,.,TRBJ2-7,TRBV6-2/TRBV6-3,CASNPTSPMGLAFNEQYF,TGTGCCAGCAACCCGACTTCTCCGATGGGACTAGCTTTTAACGAGCAGTACTTC
.,few,TRBJ1-6,TRBV7-9,CASSFIPPNNSPLHF,TGTGCCAGCAGCTTTATTCCCCCAAATAATTCACCCCTCCACTTT
TRBD1,.,TRBJ1-5,TRBV29-1,CSVEVGTGGNQPQHF,TGCAGCGTTGAAGTCGGGACAGGGGGGAATCAGCCCCAGCATTTT
TRBD2,.,TRBJ2-3,TRBV20-1,CSAISSGASTDTQYF,TGCAGTGCTATCAGTAGCGGGGCGAGCACAGATACGCAGTATTTT
TRBD2,few,TRBJ2-2,TRBV5-1,CASSLVLAGATGELFF,TGCGCCAGCAGCTTGGTTCTAGCGGGGGCCACCGGGGAGCTGTTTTTT
.,.,TRBJ2-6,TRBV14,CASSPRRGPSGANVLTF,TGTGCCAGCAGCCCCCGGCGGGGGCCCTCTGGGGCCAACGTCCTGACTTTC
.,.,TRBJ2-5,TRBV6-6,CASSYPQPETQYF,TGTGCCAGCAGTTACCCACAGCCAGAGACCCAGTACTTC